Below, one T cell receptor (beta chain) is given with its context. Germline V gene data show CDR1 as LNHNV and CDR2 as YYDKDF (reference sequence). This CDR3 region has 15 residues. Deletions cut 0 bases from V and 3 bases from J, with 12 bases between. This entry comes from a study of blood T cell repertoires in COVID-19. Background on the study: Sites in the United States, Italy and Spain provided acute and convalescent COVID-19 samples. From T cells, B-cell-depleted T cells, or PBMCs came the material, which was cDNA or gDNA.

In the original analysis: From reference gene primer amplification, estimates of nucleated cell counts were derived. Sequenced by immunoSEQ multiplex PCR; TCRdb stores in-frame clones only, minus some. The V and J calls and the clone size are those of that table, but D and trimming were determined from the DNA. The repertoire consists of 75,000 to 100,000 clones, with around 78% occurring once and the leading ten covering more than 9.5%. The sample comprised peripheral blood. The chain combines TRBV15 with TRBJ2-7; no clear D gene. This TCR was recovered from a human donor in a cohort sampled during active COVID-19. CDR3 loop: CATSRDSAAYYEQYF. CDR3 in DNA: TGTGCCACCAGCAGAGATTCGGCGGCTTACTACGAGCAGTACTTC.